The present T cell receptor beta chain was sequenced within a study of early T cells in non-severe SARS-CoV-2 infection. Study-level background: Sequencing of unsorted whole blood was done on bulk RNA, leaving chains unpaired.

This clonotype has ten or more counts. TCRdb called the 5' RACE reads again in MiXCR, with one record for every CDR3 protein. The sample has some 62,000 distinct CDR3 sequences, roughly a tenth seen once. Germline V gene sequence: CDR1 MNHEY, CDR2 SVGAGI. The CDR3 is made up of 16 amino acids. V was pared by 5 bases and J by 4 bases, with 19 bases between. The sample comprised whole blood. This TCR was sampled from an adult who was a healthcare worker with PCR-confirmed SARS-CoV-2 infection or an uninfected control (not recorded which). The rearrangement joins TRBV6-5 to TRBJ2-3; D tentatively reads TRBD1 or TRBD2 (7 bases each). For the CDR3, the DNA is TGTGCCAGCAGTAACCTTCGACAGGGAGGGGCAGATACGCAGTATTTT. This gives the protein CASSNLRQGGADTQYF.